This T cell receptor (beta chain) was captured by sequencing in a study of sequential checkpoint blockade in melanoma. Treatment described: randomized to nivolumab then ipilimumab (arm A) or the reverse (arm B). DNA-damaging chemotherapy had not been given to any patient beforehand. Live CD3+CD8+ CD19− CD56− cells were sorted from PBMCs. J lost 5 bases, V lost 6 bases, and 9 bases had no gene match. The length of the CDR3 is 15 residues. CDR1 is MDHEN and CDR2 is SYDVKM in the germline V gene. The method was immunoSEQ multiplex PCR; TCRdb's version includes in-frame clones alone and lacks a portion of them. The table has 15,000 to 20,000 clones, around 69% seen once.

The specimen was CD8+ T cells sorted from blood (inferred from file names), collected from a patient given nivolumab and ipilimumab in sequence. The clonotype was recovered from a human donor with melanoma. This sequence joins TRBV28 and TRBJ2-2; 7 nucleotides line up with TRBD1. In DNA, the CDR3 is TGTGCCAGCAGCCACAGGGGTTTTCTTACCGGGGAGCTGTTTTTT. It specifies CASSHRGFLTGELFF.